The 27 T cell receptor beta chains reported below all come from one sample, sequenced in a study of cytomegalovirus exposure and HLA in healthy donors. 13 Jbeta primers and 60 Vbeta primers were used for the PCR. Sequencing was performed with immunoSEQ multiplex PCR; in TCRdb, only in-frame clones are kept and a portion is missing. The clone table shows around 150,000 clones, with the ten largest holding 1% to 1.5%. Sequenced: PBMCs. These receptors came from a woman in her sixties in good health and CMV-seronegative.

In DNA, the CDR3 is TGTGCCAGCTCACCGGGGCAGAATCAGCCCCAGCATTTT. This encodes CASSPGQNQPQHF. The gene calls are TRBV18 and TRBJ1-5; tentative D call: TRBD1 (5 bases). The germline gives CDR1 KGHSH, CDR2 LQKENI. The ends were cut back, 3 bases at V and 4 bases at J, with 7 bases in the middle. CDR3 length: 13 residues.

The chain links TRBV15 to TRBJ2-1; TRBD1 matches at 8 bases. The CDR3 contains 15 residues. Per germline, CDR1 LNHNV and CDR2 YYDKDF (reference sequence). The junction had 9 bases not matched to a gene; V was cut back by 3 bases and J by 8 bases. CDR3 region: CATSRTGEMVYEQFF. Here the CDR3 DNA reads TGTGCCACCAGCAGGACAGGGGAGATGGTCTATGAGCAGTTCTTC.

The V call is TRBV2, the J call TRBJ1-2; D is undetermined. Trimming stripped 8 bases from V and 3 bases from J, with 10 bases between. Germline-derived CDR1 and CDR2 are SNHLY and FYNNEI. CDR3 length: 12 residues. CDR3 DNA: TGTGCCAGCGGAGGCAGCTACTATGGCTACACCTTC. It yields the protein CASGGSYYGYTF.

V and J are TRBV11-1 and TRBJ2-1; D is unclear. V was clipped by 5 bases and J by 4 bases, with 12 bases between them. This CDR3 has 14 amino acids. Germline assignment: CDR1 SGHAT and CDR2 FQDESV (reference sequence). This CDR3 is CASSPQVTYNEQFF. CDR3 DNA: TGTGCCAGCAGCCCTCAGGTTACTTACAATGAGCAGTTCTTC.

For this clone: The sample holds other DNA sequences that translate to the same CDR3. This chain's CDR3 is CASSLVPGDTEAFF. The CDR3 DNA is TGCGCCAGCAGCTTGGTTCCAGGGGACACTGAAGCTTTCTTT. J is TRBJ1-1 and V is TRBV5-1; the D gene is possibly TRBD1 (6 bases). The CDR3 is 14 amino acids. With 0 bases removed from V and 3 bases from J, the gap between germline ends came to 9 bases. CDR1 SGHRS and CDR2 YFSETQ come from the germline V gene.

The DNA of the CDR3 is TGTGCCAGCAGCTTAGAGTCTAGCGGGGTTGTATACTTC. Protein sequence: CASSLESSGVVYF. The chain uses TRBV7-2 and TRBJ2-5, with 9 bases identical to TRBD2. The CDR3 runs 13 residues. Germline V gene data show CDR1 as SGHTA and CDR2 as FQGNSA. V trimming: 1 base; J trimming: 14 bases; junction bases outside the gene matches: 8. Complete variable domain (other parts from reference TRBV7-2 and TRBJ2-5): GAGVSQSPSNKVTEKGKDVELRCDPISGHTALYWYRQSLGQGLEFLIYFQGNSAPDKSGLPSDRFSAERTGGSVSTLTIQRTQQEDSAVYLCASSLESSGVVYFGPGTRLLVL.

V gene TRBV5-6 combines with J gene TRBJ1-4, with TRBD1 matching over 11 bases. Losses at the gene ends were 1 base for V and 7 bases for J; bases not matched to a gene: 12. The CDR3 totals 18 residues. Germline CDR1 and CDR2: SGHDT and YYEEEE. The CDR3 spells CASSLNHGTGGYFEKLFF. In DNA form, the CDR3 reads TGTGCCAGCAGCTTGAACCATGGGACAGGGGGGTATTTTGAAAAACTGTTTTTT. Filled out from reference TRBV5-6 and TRBJ1-4, the complete variable domain reads DAGVTQSPTHLIKTRGQQVTLRCSPKSGHDTVSWYQQALGQGPQFIFQYYEEEERQRGNFPDRFSGHQFPNYSSELNVNALLLGDSALYLCASSLNHGTGGYFEKLFFGSGTQLSVL.

The chain combines TRBV27 with TRBJ2-7, with no clear D. V lost 6 bases and J lost 7, with 10 bases in between. Germline CDR1 and CDR2: MNHEY and SMNVEV (reference sequence). This CDR3 is built from 11 residues. CDR3 sequence (DNA): TGTGCCAGCAGCTCGGGTGATGAGCAGTACTTC. Translated, it gives CASSSGDEQYF.

CDR3 coding DNA: TGTGCCAGCAGGGAGACTACCCGAACTAATAATGAGCAGTTCTTC. Its protein is CASRETTRTNNEQFF. The V call is TRBV2, the J call TRBJ2-1, with D possibly matching TRBD2 (5 bases). The V gene's germline CDR1 is SNHLY and CDR2 FYNNEI. This CDR3 is built from 15 residues. With 6 bases removed from V and 7 bases from J, the gap between germline ends came to 19 bases.

This chain uses TRBV5-4 with TRBJ2-1, with 10 bases lining up with TRBD2. With V trimmed by 0 bases and J by 3 bases, 3 bases remained unmatched. CDR3 size: 16 residues. Germline CDR1 SGHNT, CDR2 YYREEE (reference sequence). CDR3 loop: CASSLAVAGGYNEQFF. The CDR3 bases are TGTGCCAGCAGCTTGGCGGTAGCGGGGGGCTACAATGAGCAGTTCTTC.

This chain uses TRBV6-1 with TRBJ1-5; 7 bases match TRBD1. Germline lookup yields CDR1 MNHNS and CDR2 SASEGT. This CDR3 has 16 amino acids. The trim removed 2 bases at V and 11 bases at J, leaving 15 bases unmatched. The CDR3 is CASSEPYRGGGKAQHF. DNA of the CDR3: TGTGCCAGCAGTGAACCCTACAGGGGAGGCGGGAAGGCCCAGCATTTT.

Remarks on this clone: The same CDR3 arises from other DNA sequences in this sample as well. In DNA form, the CDR3 reads TGTGCCAGCAGCGTTAGCGGGAGAACAGATACGCAGTATTTT. Translated, it gives CASSVSGRTDTQYF. The chain combines TRBV9 with TRBJ2-3, with 9 bases lining up with TRBD2. There are 14 residues in the CDR3. Germline-derived CDR1 and CDR2 are SGDLS and YYNGEE. After removal of 2 bases from V and 3 bases from J, the junction contained 1 base not matched to a gene. The complete variable domain, with remaining parts taken from reference TRBV9 and TRBJ2-3, reads DSGVTQTPKHLITATGQRVTLRCSPRSGDLSVYWYQQSLDQGLQFLIQYYNGEERAKGNILERFSAQQFPDLHSELNLSSLELGDSALYFCASSVSGRTDTQYFGPGTRLTVL.

The chain recombines TRBV6-1 with TRBJ1-1; no clear D. Per germline, CDR1 MNHNS and CDR2 SASEGT. This CDR3 has 16 residues. Trimming left V 1 base short and J 5 bases short, with 17 bases between. The DNA for the CDR3 is TGTGCCAGCAGTGAAGAACTTGGAGTGGTCCTGACTGAAGCTTTCTTT. Amino acids: CASSEELGVVLTEAFF.

The V gene is TRBV28, the J gene TRBJ2-5, with 7 bases lining up with TRBD1. This CDR3 comprises 15 residues. V shed 6 bases and J 5 bases; nucleotides not matched to a gene: 12. CDR1 MDHEN and CDR2 SYDVKM come from the germline V gene. CDR3 sequence reads: CASRRPLAGGETQYF. In DNA form, the CDR3 reads TGTGCCAGCAGGCGTCCTCTAGCAGGGGGTGAGACCCAGTACTTC.

Written as DNA, the CDR3 is TGTGCCAGCAGCTTGGTAGCGGGAGGCAACACCCAGTACTTC. As protein: CASSLVAGGNTQYF. The chain links TRBV5-8 to TRBJ2-5, with 10 bases matching TRBD2. The CDR3 contains 14 residues. Germline lookup yields CDR1 SGHTS and CDR2 YDEGEE. Trimming at V came to 0 bases and at J to 8 bases, leaving 4 bases not matched to a gene.

The J gene is TRBJ1-1, the V gene TRBV2, with D unclear. This CDR3 has 14 residues. Germline-derived CDR1 and CDR2 are SNHLY and FYNNEI. Trimming left V 2 bases short and J 5 bases short, with 12 bases between. The CDR3 bases are TGTGCCAGCAGTGAAAAGTACGGTCGAACTGAAGCTTTCTTT. Protein product: CASSEKYGRTEAFF. The full variable domain, in which reference TRBV2 and TRBJ1-1 provide the parts outside the CDR3, is EPEVTQTPSHQVTQMGQEVILRCVPISNHLYFYWYRQILGQKVEFLVSFYNNEISEKSEIFDDQFSVERPDGSNFTLKIRSTKLEDSAMYFCASSEKYGRTEAFFGQGTRLTVV.

V usage is TRBV4-2 and J usage is TRBJ1-3, with D maybe TRBD1 (6 bases). V was clipped by 2 bases and J by 1 base, with 9 bases between them. Looked up from germline, CDR1 is LGHNA and CDR2 is YNFKEQ. The CDR3 contains 15 residues. As DNA, the CDR3 is TGTGCCAGCAGCCAAACCACAGGGTCTGGAAACACCATATATTTT. Amino acid sequence: CASSQTTGSGNTIYF.

The CDR3 region has the DNA TGTGCCAGTTGGGGGGCTGGGGCCAACGTCCTGACTTTC. Translation: CASWGAGANVLTF. The chain has TRBV18 and TRBJ2-6, with TRBD2 as a possible D gene (6 bases). This CDR3 spans 13 amino acids. Trimming pared 9 bases from V and 2 bases from J, leaving 8 bases between. The V gene's germline CDR1 is KGHSH and CDR2 LQKENI.

CDR3 residues: CASSYRGTGANVLTF. The CDR3 nucleotides read TGTGCCAGCAGTTATAGGGGGACCGGGGCCAACGTCCTGACTTTC. The chain carries TRBV6-5 and TRBJ2-6; D is possibly TRBD1 (6 bases). CDR3 length: 15 amino acids. Trimming cost V 3 bases and J 4 bases, with 10 bases left between them. From germline, CDR1 is MNHEY and CDR2 SVGAGI.

V gene TRBV9 combines with J gene TRBJ2-7; the D is unclear. CDR3 size: 14 residues. The germline CDR1 and CDR2 sequences are SGDLS and YYNGEE. V gave up 0 bases and J gave up 3 bases, with 10 bases separating them. The CDR3, as DNA: TGTGCCAGCAGCGTAGGAAGCACGAGCTACGAGCAGTACTTC. The encoded protein is CASSVGSTSYEQYF.

The CDR3 DNA follows: TGTGCCAGCAGCTTGATTACTAGCGCTAACCCTAGCACAGATACGCAGTATTTT. This encodes CASSLITSANPSTDTQYF. The gene calls are TRBV5-6 and TRBJ2-3; 7 nucleotides match TRBD2. V was pared by 1 base and J by 0 bases, with 11 bases of the junction left unmatched. CDR1 is SGHDT and CDR2 is YYEEEE in the germline V gene. The CDR3 is made up of 18 amino acids. The full variable domain, with the rest looked up from reference TRBV5-6 and TRBJ2-3, is DAGVTQSPTHLIKTRGQQVTLRCSPKSGHDTVSWYQQALGQGPQFIFQYYEEEERQRGNFPDRFSGHQFPNYSSELNVNALLLGDSALYLCASSLITSANPSTDTQYFGPGTRLTVL.

V gene TRBV4-1 combines with J gene TRBJ1-1; 8 positions agree with TRBD1. CDR1 MGHRA and CDR2 YSYEKL come from the germline V gene. Losses at the gene ends were 2 bases for V and 1 base for J; bases not matched to a gene: 3. The CDR3 contains 15 residues. In DNA form, the CDR3 reads TGCGCCAGCAGCCAAAACAGGGGGAAGAACACTGAAGCTTTCTTT. This codes for CASSQNRGKNTEAFF.

This sequence joins TRBV7-3 and TRBJ2-5; no firm D call. Germline V gene data show CDR1 as SGHTA and CDR2 as FQGTGA. Trimming cost V 1 base and J 2 bases, with 8 bases left between them. CDR3 length equals 14 residues. CDR3 DNA: TGTGCCAGCAGCTTAAGTAGCTCGCAAGAGACCCAGTACTTC. This codes for CASSLSSSQETQYF.

V and J are TRBV2 and TRBJ1-1, with D possibly being TRBD1 (5 bases). Between the trimmed V and J ends, which lost 4 bases and 8 bases, there was a span of 14 bases. Germline V gene lookup returns CDR1 SNHLY and CDR2 FYNNEI. The CDR3 totals 13 residues. Here the CDR3 reads CASSVGQGGEAFF. CDR3 sequence (DNA): TGTGCCAGCAGTGTCGGGCAGGGAGGCGAAGCTTTCTTT.

This chain joins TRBV6-5 and TRBJ1-1; TRBD1 matches at 7 bases. This CDR3 is 14 amino acids long. From germline, CDR1 is MNHEY and CDR2 SVGAGI. Losses at the gene ends were 5 bases for V and 3 bases for J; bases not matched to a gene: 6. The CDR3 spells CASSKTGRYTEAFF. CDR3 nucleotide sequence: TGTGCCAGCAGTAAGACAGGGAGGTACACTGAAGCTTTCTTT.

The chain has TRBV5-4 and TRBJ1-2, with D maybe TRBD1 (5 bases). The CDR3 is 16 residues long. Germline V lookup: CDR1 SGHNT, CDR2 YYREEE (reference sequence). Trimming stripped 0 bases from V and 0 bases from J, with 12 bases between. The CDR3 sequence: CASSLEEGFTNYGYTF. DNA of the CDR3: TGTGCCAGCAGCTTGGAGGAGGGGTTTACTAACTATGGCTACACCTTC.

The chain joins TRBV30 to TRBJ2-2; 8 positions match TRBD1. CDR3 length: 14 residues. Germline-derived CDR1 and CDR2 are GTSNPN and SVGIG (reference sequence). J was trimmed by 3 bases and V by 1 base; bases with no gene match: 1. The CDR3 DNA follows: TGTGCCTGGAGTGAGGACAGGGACACCGGGGAGCTGTTTTTT. It is translated as CAWSEDRDTGELFF.